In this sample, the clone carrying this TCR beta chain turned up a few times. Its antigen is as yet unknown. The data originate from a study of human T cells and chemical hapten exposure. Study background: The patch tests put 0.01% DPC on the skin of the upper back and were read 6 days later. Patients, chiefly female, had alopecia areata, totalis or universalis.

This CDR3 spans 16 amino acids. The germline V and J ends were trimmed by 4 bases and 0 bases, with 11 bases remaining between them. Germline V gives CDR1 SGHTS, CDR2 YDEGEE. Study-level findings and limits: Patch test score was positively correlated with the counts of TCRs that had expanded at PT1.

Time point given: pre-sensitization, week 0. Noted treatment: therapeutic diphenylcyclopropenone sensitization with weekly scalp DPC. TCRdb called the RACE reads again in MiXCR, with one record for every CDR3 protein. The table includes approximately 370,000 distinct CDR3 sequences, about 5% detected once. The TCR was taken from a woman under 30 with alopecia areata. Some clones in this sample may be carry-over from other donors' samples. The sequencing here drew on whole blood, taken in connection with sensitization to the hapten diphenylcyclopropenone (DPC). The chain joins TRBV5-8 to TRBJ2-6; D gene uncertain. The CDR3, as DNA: TGTGCCAGCAGCCCGAAACAGCACTCTGGGGCCAACGTCCTGACTTTC. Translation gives CASSPKQHSGANVLTF. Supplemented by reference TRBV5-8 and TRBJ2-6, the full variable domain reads EAGVTQSPTHLIKTRGQQATLRCSPISGHTSVYWYQQALGLGLQFLLWYDEGEERNRGNFPPRFSGRQFPNYSSELNVNALELEDSALYLCASSPKQHSGANVLTFGAGSRLTVL.